The clone carrying this T cell receptor (beta chain) came up many times. Its antigen is unidentified. The sample is drawn from a study of spatial heterogeneity in lung cancer. Study in general: Detection consistently yielded more beta chains than alpha chains. General study results and limits: Mutation tallies in tumors tracked expanded intratumoral alpha and beta TCR counts.

CDR3 size: 14 residues. Germline assignment: CDR1 SEHNR and CDR2 FQNEAQ (reference sequence). The V end lost 0 bases, the J end lost 6 bases, and 9 bases lay between the germline ends. TCRdb ran MiXCR on the 5' RACE reads and lists one entry per CDR3 protein. This table has 11,000 to 15,000 distinct CDR3 sequences, roughly 4.7% appearing once. The time point denotes: sample taken at primary tumor resection. Donation came from 70 or so patients with untreated early-stage non-small cell lung cancer. The authors sequenced whole RNA from tumor, nontumor lung or frozen PBMC without sorting. The clonotype was recovered from a female donor with early-stage non-small cell lung cancer. Sequencing was performed on lung tumor tissue, taken at surgery. The chain is built from TRBV7-9 and TRBJ2-1; no reliable D call. CDR3 sequence: CASSLATGRNEQFF. CDR3 nucleotides: TGTGCCAGCAGCTTAGCGACTGGGCGCAATGAGCAGTTCTTC.